A single sample gave rise to the 12 T cell receptor beta chains below, sequenced in a study of Ad26.COV2.S vaccination and SARS-CoV-2 variants. The treatment denotes: about 20 received Ad26.COV2.S at low or high dose, single or two shots; 5 received placebo; per-sample allocation not given. Sampling took place 63 days after the first vaccine or placebo injection. TCRdb keeps only in-frame clones here, not all; method: immunoSEQ multiplex PCR. This table holds roughly 240,000 clones, around nine tenths found once. Source: peripheral blood, taken in a trial of Ad26.COV2.S vaccine versus placebo. Receptors were obtained from a person aged 18-60 years who received the Ad26.COV2.S COVID-19 vaccine or a placebo.

This clone was seen just once. V usage is TRBV6-4 and J usage is TRBJ2-2, with D maybe TRBD2 (6 bases). Trimming removed 4 bases at V and 1 base at J, with 13 bases between. The CDR3 runs 16 residues. Germline V lookup: CDR1 MRHNA, CDR2 SNTAGT. The DNA of the CDR3 is TGTGCCAGCAGTGCCGGGGGAGGTCTGAACACCGGGGAGCTGTTTTTT. Amino acids: CASSAGGGLNTGELFF.

V gene TRBV19 combines with J gene TRBJ1-5, with 12 bases that match TRBD1. With 4 bases clipped from V and 4 bases from J, the junction kept 8 bases outside the gene matches. CDR3 length: 17 amino acids. CDR1 LNHDA and CDR2 SQIVND come from the germline V gene (reference sequence). The CDR3 DNA is TGTGCCAGTAGTACCGGGACAGGGGGCCTGGAAAATCAGCCCCAGCATTTT. Translating gives CASSTGTGGLENQPQHF.

The chain joins TRBV11-1 to TRBJ2-1, with D possibly being TRBD2 (6 bases). This CDR3 region has 15 residues. The V gene lost 3 bases and the J gene lost 2 bases, with 11 bases spanning the gap. Per the germline V gene, CDR1 is SGHAT and CDR2 is FQDESV (reference sequence). CDR3 amino acids: CASSFRRVTYNEQFF. CDR3 in DNA: TGTGCCAGCAGCTTTAGGAGGGTCACCTACAATGAGCAGTTCTTC.

The chain couples TRBV28 to TRBJ1-5, with 7 positions matching TRBD1. The germline V gene has CDR1 MDHEN and CDR2 SYDVKM. V gave up 6 bases and J gave up 3 bases; unmatched junction bases: 8. This CDR3 region has 15 residues. The CDR3, as DNA: TGTGCCAGCAGACCCAGGGGGAGTATCAATCAGCCCCAGCATTTT. Amino acids: CASRPRGSINQPQHF.

V usage is TRBV5-1 and J usage is TRBJ2-1, with D maybe TRBD1 (6 bases). Germline values: CDR1 SGHRS, CDR2 YFSETQ. V lost 4 bases and J 9 bases, leaving 20 bases between the germline ends. The CDR3 has 15 residues. CDR3 DNA: TGCGCCAGCAGCACCCCTAGGACAGACGTCGGTGAGCAGTTCTTC. Its translation is CASSTPRTDVGEQFF.

The genes are TRBV27 and TRBJ1-1; maybe TRBD1 (6 bases). This CDR3 has 15 residues. Trimming cost V 5 bases and J 2 bases, with 15 bases left between them. Germline V gene data show CDR1 as MNHEY and CDR2 as SMNVEV (reference sequence). The CDR3 is CASSIQGVVNTEAFF. The CDR3 DNA reads TGTGCCAGCAGTATACAGGGTGTGGTAAACACTGAAGCTTTCTTT.

This CDR3 reads CASIQRGGNTIYF. For the CDR3, the DNA is TGTGCCAGCATCCAACGGGGGGGGAACACCATATATTTT. The chain carries TRBV6-5 and TRBJ1-3, with D tentatively TRBD1 (5 bases). The germline gives CDR1 MNHEY, CDR2 SVGAGI. V was trimmed by 7 bases and J by 7 bases, leaving 14 bases between them. The CDR3 contains 13 residues.

The V call is TRBV6-5, the J call TRBJ1-1, with D possibly matching TRBD1 (6 bases). This CDR3 spans 14 amino acids. The germline gives CDR1 MNHEY, CDR2 SVGAGI. V was cut by 6 bases and J by 0 bases, with 11 bases left in between. The CDR3 region is CASRGGQLNTEAFF. In DNA form, the CDR3 reads TGTGCCAGCAGAGGTGGACAGTTGAACACTGAAGCTTTCTTT.

V gene TRBV5-4 combines with J gene TRBJ2-1; 10 nucleotides line up with TRBD2. Per the germline V gene, CDR1 is SGHNT and CDR2 is YYREEE (reference sequence). This CDR3 region has 16 residues. Trimming removed 0 bases from V and 7 bases from J; junction bases left unmatched: 7. CDR3 loop: CASSLELAGSANEQFF. CDR3 DNA: TGTGCCAGCAGCTTGGAACTAGCGGGGAGTGCGAATGAGCAGTTCTTC.

This chain links TRBV7-2 with TRBJ2-2; TRBD1 or TRBD2 may be the D gene (5 bases each). Trimming took off 1 base at V and 7 bases at J, with 10 bases between the two ends. The V gene's germline CDR1 is SGHTA and CDR2 FQGNSA. The CDR3 totals 14 residues. The CDR3 bases are TGTGCCAGCAGCTTAGTTCGGGGCTACGGGGAGCTGTTTTTT. Protein product: CASSLVRGYGELFF. The entire variable domain, with the rest obtained from reference TRBV7-2 and TRBJ2-2, is as follows: GAGVSQSPSNKVTEKGKDVELRCDPISGHTALYWYRQSLGQGLEFLIYFQGNSAPDKSGLPSDRFSAERTGGSVSTLTIQRTQQEDSAVYLCASSLVRGYGELFFGEGSRLTVL.

The J gene is TRBJ2-7, the V gene TRBV30, with D maybe TRBD1 (6 bases). V was clipped by 2 bases and J by 0 bases, with 11 bases between them. From germline, CDR1 is GTSNPN and CDR2 SVGIG (reference sequence). The CDR3 has 14 residues. The CDR3 nucleotides are TGTGCCTGGAGTCGGGACACTCACTCCTACGAGCAGTACTTC. Translating it yields CAWSRDTHSYEQYF.

This chain connects TRBV19 to TRBJ2-1; 13 bases are shared with TRBD2. The CDR3 consists of 21 residues. V was clipped by 5 bases and J by 0 bases; unmatched bases: 16. CDR1 LNHDA and CDR2 SQIVND come from the germline V gene (reference sequence). This CDR3 is CASSPIPPGLAGRSSYNEQFF. Here the CDR3 DNA reads TGTGCCAGTAGTCCGATACCCCCGGGACTAGCGGGGAGGAGCTCCTACAATGAGCAGTTCTTC.